Sequencing of this T cell receptor (beta chain) was carried out in a study of shared clonotypes between healthy human individuals. Study in general: Three plates were used per donor for CD4 naive, three for CD4 memory, two for CD8 naive and one for CD8 memory.

The V gene's germline CDR1 is SGHDT and CDR2 YYEEEE. The CDR3 spans 15 residues. Trimming shortened V by 4 bases and J by 7 bases, and 17 bases separated the two germline ends. Those who donated were healthy HIV-negative adults, with no recent acute infections or vaccinations reported. Some clones are missing from TCRdb's copy, which holds only in-frame ones; the method was immunoSEQ multiplex PCR. The table includes over a million clones, 70% to 80% detected once. The source of this sequence is a man between 18 and 35 years old in good health. This chain links TRBV5-6 with TRBJ2-2; the D gene is possibly TRBD1 (6 bases). Material for sequencing was memory CD4+ T cells sorted from blood. Subset denoted: CD45RA-negative fraction. The CDR3, as DNA: TGTGCCAGCAGCCCCCCCGGGTGGGGGCACGGGGAGCTGTTTTTT. This sequence encodes CASSPPGWGHGELFF.